Presented here are 28 T cell receptor beta chains from one specimen sequenced in a study of shared clonotypes between healthy human individuals. The protocol was immunoSEQ multiplex PCR, while the TCRdb copy is restricted to in-frame clones and leaves out a portion. The profile shows approximately 1.1 million clones, 70% to 80% of them singletons. The sample comprised memory CD4+ T cells from PBMCs. Documented subset: CD45RA-negative fraction. The receptor source for this set is a man younger than 30 in good health. Some clones in this sample may be carry-over from other donors' samples.

This clone appeared a single time. Other DNA variants within this sample encode the same CDR3. The chain employs TRBV18 and TRBJ2-3; no definite D call. V dropped 4 bases and J dropped 0 bases, with 2 bases sitting between them. Germline lookup yields CDR1 KGHSH and CDR2 LQKENI. The CDR3 spans 12 residues. In DNA form, the CDR3 reads TGTGCCAGCTCACGGAGCACAGATACGCAGTATTTT. Translating gives CASSRSTDTQYF. Variable domain in full (rest from reference TRBV18 and TRBJ2-3): NAGVMQNPRHLVRRRGQEARLRCSPMKGHSHVYWYRQLPEEGLKFMVYLQKENIIDESGMPKERFSAEFPKEGPSILRIQQVVRGDSAAYFCASSRSTDTQYFGPGTRLTVL.

The V and J genes are TRBV28 and TRBJ2-7, with D possibly matching TRBD2 (6 bases). The V end was cut by 6 bases, the J end by 7 bases, with 13 bases between. CDR1 MDHEN and CDR2 SYDVKM come from the germline V gene. The CDR3 covers 12 residues. The CDR3: CASSPGVREQYF. The DNA of the CDR3 is TGTGCCAGCAGCCCGGGAGTTCGAGAGCAGTACTTC.

The chain is built from TRBV27 and TRBJ2-2, with 7 bases lining up with TRBD1. The V gene's germline CDR1 is MNHEY and CDR2 SMNVEV (reference sequence). Trimming cost V 3 bases and J 7 bases; bases outside gene matches: 5. The CDR3 runs 14 residues. CDR3 nucleotides: TGTGCCAGCAGTTTTCAGACAGGGATCGGGGAGCTGTTTTTT. Amino acids: CASSFQTGIGELFF.

The chain employs TRBV27 and TRBJ1-2, with TRBD1 matching over 8 bases. CDR3 length: 15 amino acids. Trimming took 1 base from V and 4 from J; bases not matched to a gene: 5. Germline values: CDR1 MNHEY, CDR2 SMNVEV (reference sequence). The CDR3 spells CASSLLGGTGYGYTF. The CDR3 nucleotides read TGTGCCAGCAGTTTATTGGGAGGGACAGGCTATGGCTACACCTTC.

This clone was counted a few times. The genes are TRBV11-2 and TRBJ2-1, with 11 bases aligning to TRBD2. J was trimmed by 2 bases and V by 5 bases; bases with no gene match: 8. Germline V gives CDR1 SGHAT, CDR2 FQNNGV. The CDR3 extends over 17 amino acids. The CDR3 loop reads CASSRTLSGRAYNEQFF. CDR3 bases: TGTGCCAGCAGCAGGACTCTTAGCGGGAGGGCCTACAATGAGCAGTTCTTC.

V usage is TRBV21-1 and J usage is TRBJ2-6. TRBV21-1 counts as a pseudogene. CDR3 size: 20 residues. The CDR3 reads CASSKKERGVRVSGANVLTF. For the CDR3, the DNA is TGTGCCAGCAGCAAAAAGGAAAGGGGGGTCAGGGTCTCTGGGGCCAACGTCCTGACTTTC.

The CDR3 here is CASSRGTDSGNTIYF. The CDR3 nucleotides are TGTGCCAGCAGCCGGGGGACAGACTCTGGAAACACCATATATTTT. V and J are TRBV7-2 and TRBJ1-3; 7 bases line up with TRBD1. The ends lost 5 bases at V and 0 bases at J; junction bases unmatched: 4. CDR1 and CDR2 from the germline V gene are SGHTA and FQGNSA. CDR3 size: 15 residues.

This clone was seen more than once but under ten times. The V gene is TRBV10-1, the J gene TRBJ1-1; D ambiguous. Per the germline V gene, CDR1 is WNHNN and CDR2 is SYGVQD (reference sequence). V lost 6 bases and J 1 base, leaving 6 bases between the germline ends. The CDR3 totals 12 residues. The CDR3 is CASSATNTEAFF. CDR3 nucleotide sequence: TGCGCCAGCAGCGCAACGAACACTGAAGCTTTCTTT.

The chain employs TRBV5-1 and TRBJ1-5; D call uncertain. The CDR3 is 14 amino acids. The V end lost 2 bases, the J end lost 1 base, and 7 bases lay between the germline ends. CDR1 SGHRS and CDR2 YFSETQ come from the germline V gene. The CDR3 region has the DNA TGCGCCAGCAGCTTAGACACAAGCAATCAGCCCCAGCATTTT. Protein: CASSLDTSNQPQHF.

A few counts support this clone. This sequence joins TRBV6-5 and TRBJ1-3; a weak D match, TRBD1 (6 bases). The CDR3 is made up of 15 amino acids. The ends were cut back, 4 bases at V and 1 base at J, with 11 bases in the middle. Germline-derived CDR1 and CDR2 are MNHEY and SVGAGI. CDR3 loop: CASSLSGVSGNTIYF. Written as DNA, the CDR3 is TGTGCCAGCAGTTTGTCAGGGGTTTCTGGAAACACCATATATTTT.

V usage is TRBV5-1 and J usage is TRBJ2-7; D uncertain. Looked up from germline, CDR1 is SGHRS and CDR2 is YFSETQ. This CDR3 region has 13 residues. Trimming pared 0 bases from V and 3 bases from J, leaving 7 bases between. DNA of the CDR3: TGCGCCAGCAGCTTGGGTCTTAACTACGAGCAGTACTTC. Translated: CASSLGLNYEQYF.

This clone was detected a few times. V is TRBV2 and J is TRBJ1-1; D is undetermined. The V end was cut by 0 bases, the J end by 5 bases, with 7 bases between. This CDR3 contains 13 residues. From germline, CDR1 is SNHLY and CDR2 FYNNEI. The CDR3 coding sequence is TGTGCCAGCAGTGAAGCGCATGTAACTGAAGCTTTCTTT. This codes for CASSEAHVTEAFF. The whole variable domain, remainder taken from reference TRBV2 and TRBJ1-1, is EPEVTQTPSHQVTQMGQEVILRCVPISNHLYFYWYRQILGQKVEFLVSFYNNEISEKSEIFDDQFSVERPDGSNFTLKIRSTKLEDSAMYFCASSEAHVTEAFFGQGTRLTVV.

On this clone: Given a much more abundant clone one base away, this may be a read error. V and J are TRBV5-6 and TRBJ2-2; no clear D gene. Trimming took off 5 bases at V and 0 bases at J, with 5 bases between the two ends. This CDR3 is 13 amino acids long. Per the germline V gene, CDR1 is SGHDT and CDR2 is YYEEEE. CDR3 in DNA: TGTGCCAGCAGTGGCGCGAACACCGGGGAGCTGTTTTTT. It yields the protein CASSGANTGELFF.

The table lists this clone with many counts. The V call is TRBV18, the J call TRBJ2-3, with 10 bases lining up with TRBD2. The V gene's germline CDR1 is KGHSH and CDR2 LQKENI. The V gene end was trimmed by 6 bases and the J gene end by 2 bases; junction bases not matched to a gene: 8. This CDR3 comprises 16 residues. CDR3 sequence reads: CASSQGLAANTDTQYF. CDR3 coding DNA: TGTGCCAGCTCTCAAGGACTAGCGGCTAACACAGATACGCAGTATTTT.

This chain uses TRBV28 with TRBJ1-2; no clear D. CDR3 length: 13 amino acids. CDR1 is MDHEN, CDR2 SYDVKM, per germline. The V gene lost 7 bases and the J gene lost 6 bases, with 15 bases spanning the gap. The CDR3 protein is CASTNLPFDGYTF. In nucleotides, the CDR3 is TGTGCCAGCACGAACCTTCCGTTCGATGGCTACACCTTC.

The chain is built from TRBV5-5 and TRBJ2-7; tentatively, D is TRBD1 (6 bases). Germline V gives CDR1 SGHKS, CDR2 YYEKEE (reference sequence). V lost 6 bases and J lost 7, with 20 bases in between. CDR3 size: 14 residues. The CDR3 sequence is CASIAGTWKGEQYF. The CDR3 DNA follows: TGTGCCAGCATCGCCGGGACATGGAAGGGGGAGCAGTACTTC.

This clone was seen a handful of times. The chain carries TRBV2 and TRBJ2-3, with TRBD1 matching 8 bases. This CDR3 contains 15 residues. The junction had 6 bases not matched to a gene; V was cut back by 1 base and J by 6 bases. The V gene's germline CDR1 is SNHLY and CDR2 FYNNEI. CDR3 nucleotides: TGTGCCAGCAGTGAAGATCGACAGGGGACCGATACGCAGTATTTT. Amino acid sequence: CASSEDRQGTDTQYF. Combining the CDR3 with reference TRBV2 and TRBJ2-3 gives the whole variable domain EPEVTQTPSHQVTQMGQEVILRCVPISNHLYFYWYRQILGQKVEFLVSFYNNEISEKSEIFDDQFSVERPDGSNFTLKIRSTKLEDSAMYFCASSEDRQGTDTQYFGPGTRLTVL.

The chain recombines TRBV28 with TRBJ2-2; 10 nucleotides line up with TRBD1. The CDR3 sequence is 17 residues long. The J segment lost 3 bases and the V segment lost 6 bases, leaving 10 bases of the junction unmatched. CDR1 and CDR2 (germline): MDHEN, SYDVKM. CDR3 DNA: TGTGCCAGCAGCAACCTCCCGGGACAGGGGTACACCGGGGAGCTGTTTTTT. Protein product: CASSNLPGQGYTGELFF.

The V and J genes are TRBV5-1 and TRBJ2-6, with a weak D call TRBD1 (6 bases). The CDR3 covers 17 residues. Germline values: CDR1 SGHRS, CDR2 YFSETQ. Trimming removed 3 bases at V and 0 bases at J, with 13 bases between. This CDR3 reads CASSSFSTGSGANVLTF. In nucleotides, the CDR3 is TGCGCCAGCAGCTCCTTTTCGACAGGCTCTGGGGCCAACGTCCTGACTTTC. Full variable domain (remainder filled in from reference TRBV5-1 and TRBJ2-6): KAGVTQTPRYLIKTRGQQVTLSCSPISGHRSVSWYQQTPGQGLQFLFEYFSETQRNKGNFPGRFSGRQFSNSRSEMNVSTLELGDSALYLCASSSFSTGSGANVLTFGAGSRLTVL.

The chain uses TRBV7-2 and TRBJ1-1; possibly TRBD1 for D (6 bases). Trimming left V 5 bases short and J 5 bases short, with 18 bases between. CDR3 length: 15 residues. Germline V CDR1 and CDR2: SGHTA, FQGNSA. CDR3 sequence (DNA): TGTGCCAGCAGCCGGTACAGGGTGTTGGGGACTGAAGCTTTCTTT. Its protein is CASSRYRVLGTEAFF.

The rearrangement joins TRBV28 to TRBJ2-1; perhaps TRBD2 as D (5 bases). The V end lost 1 base, the J end lost 9 bases, and 13 bases lay between the germline ends. The V gene's germline CDR1 is MDHEN and CDR2 SYDVKM. The CDR3 runs 14 residues. In nucleotides, the CDR3 is TGTGCCAGCAGTTTATCTCGGTGGGGAGTTGAGCAGTTCTTC. The encoded protein is CASSLSRWGVEQFF.

The CDR3 DNA is TGTGCCAGCGGAGCCCCATCCAACTTGGAAAAACTGTTTTTT. It is translated as CASGAPSNLEKLFF. The rearrangement uses TRBV6-5 and TRBJ1-4; D uncertain. Germline loops: CDR1 MNHEY, CDR2 SVGAGI. This CDR3 has 14 residues. Trimming cost V 8 bases and J 8 bases, with 18 bases left between them.

The chain is built from TRBV7-2 and TRBJ2-7; 8 nucleotides line up with TRBD2. The junction had 5 bases not matched to a gene; V was cut back by 1 base and J by 6 bases. Germline loops: CDR1 SGHTA, CDR2 FQGNSA. This CDR3 is built from 14 residues. The CDR3 nucleotides are TGTGCCAGCAGCTTAGAGCGGGAGTGGGGCGAGCAGTACTTC. Protein product: CASSLEREWGEQYF.

The DNA of the CDR3 is TGTGCCAGCAGTTACGGTTCCGGGACAAAAAAACTGTTTTTT. Its translation: CASSYGSGTKKLFF. The chain combines TRBV6-6 with TRBJ1-4; D is possibly TRBD1 (6 bases). The ends were cut back, 2 bases at V and 9 bases at J, with 13 bases in the middle. Germline V gives CDR1 MNHNY, CDR2 SVGAGI (reference sequence). CDR3 length equals 14 residues.

The chain is built from TRBV10-3 and TRBJ2-6; D not certain. This CDR3 is built from 14 residues. With 6 bases removed from V and 0 bases from J, the gap between germline ends came to 6 bases. Looked up from germline, CDR1 is ENHRY and CDR2 is SYGVKD. CDR3 amino acids: CAISQRSGANVLTF. As DNA, the CDR3 is TGTGCCATCAGCCAGCGCTCTGGGGCCAACGTCCTGACTTTC.

The chain couples TRBV27 to TRBJ1-2; TRBD1 matches at 11 bases. V dropped 4 bases and J dropped 2; count of bases not matched to a gene: 3. Germline V gene sequence: CDR1 MNHEY, CDR2 SMNVEV (reference sequence). The CDR3 is made up of 15 amino acids. The CDR3 DNA reads as TGTGCCAGCAGTTCAGGGACAGGGGGGAACTATGGCTACACCTTC. Amino acid sequence: CASSSGTGGNYGYTF.

The V gene is TRBV4-1, the J gene TRBJ2-7; possibly TRBD2 for D (7 bases). V lost 6 bases and J lost 0, with 9 bases in between. The CDR3 has 13 residues. Germline CDR1 is MGHRA and CDR2 is YSYEKL. As DNA, the CDR3 is TGCGCCAGCAGTCGGGGGGCCTCCTACGAGCAGTACTTC. Translated: CASSRGASYEQYF.

The CDR3 is CASSQGRDRAPYEQYF. The CDR3 DNA follows: TGCGCCAGCAGCCAAGGCAGGGACAGGGCCCCCTACGAGCAGTACTTC. V is TRBV4-3 and J is TRBJ2-7; 9 bases are a match to TRBD1. Germline V lookup: CDR1 LGHNA, CDR2 YSLEER. The CDR3 has 16 amino acids. After removal of 1 base from V and 2 bases from J, the junction contained 6 bases not matched to a gene.